These 18 T cell receptor beta chains were sequenced from one sample in a study of blood T cell repertoires in COVID-19. Sequencing was performed with immunoSEQ multiplex PCR; in TCRdb, only in-frame clones are kept and a portion is missing. This table has a few hundred thousand clones, 85% appearing once. Sequencing was done on a sample of peripheral blood. All receptors come from a man aged 40-49 years with acute or convalescent COVID-19.

The rearrangement uses TRBV4-2 and TRBJ1-2; D uncertain. V was cut by 1 base and J by 2 bases, with 17 bases left in between. The CDR3 extends over 17 amino acids. Germline loops: CDR1 LGHNA, CDR2 YNFKEQ. The CDR3 reads CASSQVGSPGSNYGYTF. As DNA, the CDR3 is TGTGCCAGCAGCCAAGTCGGTTCTCCGGGGTCCAACTATGGCTACACCTTC.

The chain uses TRBV3-1 (or the pseudogene TRBV3-2) and TRBJ1-5, with unresolved D. CDR1 is LGHDT, CDR2 YNNKEL, per germline (reference sequence). The CDR3 runs to 15 residues. V was shortened by 4 bases and J by 3 bases, with 13 bases between the two germline ends. The CDR3 sequence: CASSPHSRDNQPQHF. In DNA, the CDR3 is TGTGCCAGCAGCCCACACTCACGGGACAATCAGCCCCAGCATTTT.

This rearrangement joins TRBV5-4 to TRBJ1-2; 7 nucleotides align to TRBD1. Germline V lookup: CDR1 SGHNT, CDR2 YYREEE (reference sequence). V lost 2 bases, J lost 10 bases, and 5 bases stayed unmatched. CDR3 length equals 12 residues. CDR3 sequence: CASSLQGSDYTF. The CDR3 coding sequence is TGTGCCAGCAGCTTACAGGGGTCGGACTACACCTTC.

The chain joins TRBV7-2 to TRBJ1-5, with 10 bases aligning to TRBD1. CDR3 length: 15 residues. Trimming at V came to 1 base and at J to 7 bases, leaving 4 bases not matched to a gene. Germline lookup yields CDR1 SGHTA and CDR2 FQGNSA. CDR3 sequence: CASSLDGTGDQPQHF. CDR3 DNA sequence: TGTGCCAGCAGCTTAGACGGGACAGGGGACCAGCCCCAGCATTTT.

On this clone itself: A much larger clone is a single base away; this may be a read error. Other DNA sequences from this sample encode an identical CDR3 as well. The rearrangement links TRBV7-2 to TRBJ2-2, with 9 bases matching TRBD1. V shed 3 bases and J 4 bases; nucleotides not matched to a gene: 0. Germline V lookup: CDR1 SGHTA, CDR2 FQGNSA. The length of the CDR3 is 14 residues. In nucleotides, the CDR3 is TGTGCCAGCAGCTTGGGACAGGGCACCGGGGAGCTGTTTTTT. Translated, it gives CASSLGQGTGELFF.

This chain joins TRBV5-4 and TRBJ2-5, with 7 bases fitting TRBD2. The CDR3 is made up of 14 amino acids. Germline V lookup: CDR1 SGHNT, CDR2 YYREEE (reference sequence). Trimming at V came to 5 bases and at J to 1 base, leaving 5 bases not matched to a gene. CDR3 DNA sequence: TGTGCCAGCAGTCCTGGGGGGGTCCAAGAGACCCAGTACTTC. Translated, it gives CASSPGGVQETQYF.

This sequence joins TRBV4-3 and TRBJ1-2; D is perhaps TRBD1 (5 bases). CDR3 length: 15 residues. The V gene lost 0 bases and the J gene lost 8 bases, with 16 bases spanning the gap. The V gene's germline CDR1 is LGHNA and CDR2 YSLEER. The CDR3 protein is CASSQDRRGGWGYTF. In DNA form, the CDR3 reads TGCGCCAGCAGCCAAGATAGGAGGGGCGGTTGGGGCTACACCTTC.

The rearrangement joins TRBV10-3 to TRBJ1-6, with 7 bases aligning to TRBD1. Germline CDR1 is ENHRY and CDR2 is SYGVKD. With V trimmed by 3 bases and J by 10 bases, 15 bases remained unmatched. This CDR3 has 17 residues. The CDR3 here is CAISEVRPREGGSPLHF. CDR3 DNA: TGTGCCATCAGTGAAGTTCGCCCCAGGGAAGGGGGCTCACCCCTCCACTTT.

This chain links TRBV7-9 with TRBJ1-1; possibly TRBD1 for D (5 bases). This CDR3 is 14 amino acids long. Trimming shortened V by 5 bases and J by 1 base, and 11 bases separated the two germline ends. CDR1 is SEHNR and CDR2 is FQNEAQ in the germline V gene (reference sequence). CDR3 protein: CASSPRGENTEAFF. Here the CDR3 DNA reads TGTGCCAGCAGCCCCCGGGGGGAGAACACTGAAGCTTTCTTT. Full variable domain (remainder filled in from reference TRBV7-9 and TRBJ1-1): DTGVSQNPRHKITKRGQNVTFRCDPISEHNRLYWYRQTLGQGPEFLTYFQNEAQLEKSRLLSDRFSAERPKGSFSTLEIQRTEQGDSAMYLCASSPRGENTEAFFGQGTRLTVV.

The chain links TRBV3-1 (or the pseudogene TRBV3-2) to TRBJ1-3; tentatively, D is TRBD1 (5 bases). Germline V gene sequence: CDR1 LGHDT, CDR2 YNNKEL (reference sequence). V shed 4 bases and J shed 3 bases, with 19 bases lying between them. The CDR3 is 17 residues long. CDR3 DNA sequence: TGTGCCAGCAGCCCGTTCCACGGGGGATCGGGTGGAAACACCATATATTTT. Amino acid sequence: CASSPFHGGSGGNTIYF.

The gene calls are TRBV5-5 and TRBJ2-7, with D possibly matching TRBD1 (5 bases). V lost 0 bases to trimming and J lost 6 bases, with 13 bases between them. Germline assignment: CDR1 SGHKS and CDR2 YYEKEE (reference sequence). The CDR3 runs to 14 residues. The CDR3 sequence is CASSLEGVGLEQYF. The CDR3 DNA is TGTGCCAGCAGCTTGGAAGGGGTGGGCCTCGAGCAGTACTTC.

J is TRBJ1-6 and V is TRBV28, with 11 bases lining up with TRBD1. With V trimmed by 4 bases and J by 9 bases, 5 bases remained unmatched. The CDR3 spans 15 residues. Germline assignment: CDR1 MDHEN and CDR2 SYDVKM. CDR3 bases: TGTGCCAGCAGTTGGGACAGGGGGGGGGTTTCACCCCTCCACTTT. This encodes CASSWDRGGVSPLHF.

In its sample, this clone was seen once. The rearrangement links TRBV7-2 to TRBJ2-5, with TRBD2 identical over 10 bases. The trim removed 3 bases at V and 13 bases at J, leaving 11 bases unmatched. Germline-derived CDR1 and CDR2 are SGHTA and FQGNSA. This CDR3 region has 14 residues. DNA of the CDR3: TGTGCCAGCAGCTTCTCTAGCGGGGGCCCCTTATCGTACTTC. Translated: CASSFSSGGPLSYF.

The V and J genes are TRBV2 and TRBJ1-2; TRBD1 matches 9 bases. The V gene's germline CDR1 is SNHLY and CDR2 FYNNEI. V lost 2 bases and J lost 5; bases outside the gene matches: 6. There are 15 residues in the CDR3. DNA of the CDR3: TGTGCCAGCAGTGAATCGACAGGGGGACAGTATGGCTACACCTTC. This codes for CASSESTGGQYGYTF.

The CDR3 loop is CASSMGQLYEQYF. The CDR3 DNA is TGTGCCAGCAGCATGGGACAGCTCTACGAGCAGTACTTC. This chain uses TRBV5-6 with TRBJ2-7; 7 bases are shared with TRBD1. The V and J ends lost 4 bases and 3 bases, in that order; junction bases with no gene match: 4. This CDR3 spans 13 amino acids. Germline V gene data show CDR1 as SGHDT and CDR2 as YYEEEE.

This clone showed up just a few times. The J gene is TRBJ1-2, the V gene TRBV29-1, with 9 bases fitting TRBD1. This CDR3 has 13 residues. V lost 2 bases and J lost 13; bases outside the gene matches: 11. The germline gives CDR1 SQVTM, CDR2 ANQGSEA. The CDR3: CSVERTGDYGGTF. CDR3 nucleotide sequence: TGCAGCGTTGAACGGACAGGGGACTATGGAGGCACCTTC.

As regards this clone: The same CDR3 arises from other DNA sequences in this sample as well. This chain uses TRBV7-9 with TRBJ1-1; no clear D. The CDR3 length is 12 residues. V gave up 8 bases and J gave up 3 bases, with 10 bases separating them. The germline gives CDR1 SEHNR, CDR2 FQNEAQ (reference sequence). In nucleotides, the CDR3 is TGTGCCAGCTCACGAGGGTACACTGAAGCTTTCTTT. It yields the protein CASSRGYTEAFF.

The chain is built from TRBV7-8 and TRBJ1-2, with D tentatively TRBD1 (5 bases). V was pared by 2 bases and J by 4 bases, with 17 bases between. The CDR3 covers 16 residues. Germline V CDR1 and CDR2: SGHVS, FQNEAQ. CDR3 DNA sequence: TGTGCCAGCAGCTTAACAGGCGGCACCTTATCCTATGGCTACACCTTC. Encoded protein: CASSLTGGTLSYGYTF. Full variable domain (outside the CDR3, taken from reference TRBV7-8 and TRBJ1-2): GAGVSQSPRYKVAKRGQDVALRCDPISGHVSLFWYQQALGQGPEFLTYFQNEAQLDKSGLPSDRFFAERPEGSVSTLKIQRTQQEDSAVYLCASSLTGGTLSYGYTFGSGTRLTVV.